Presented here are 13 T cell receptor beta chains from one specimen sequenced in a study of OX40 agonist ivuxolimab in advanced cancers. This table comes from immunoSEQ multiplex PCR, and its TCRdb copy is limited to in-frame clones, with some not included. The sample consists of over 35,000 clones, around 83% of them appearing once. The sample consisted of CD4+ or CD8+ T cells sorted from blood, taken in a trial of the OX40 agonist ivuxolimab. Receptor source: an adult with an advanced solid tumor such as melanoma, head and neck, liver or kidney cancer.

The chain couples TRBV9 to TRBJ2-7; tentative D call: TRBD1 (6 bases). In germline, CDR1 is SGDLS, CDR2 YYNGEE. V dropped 2 bases and J dropped 0 bases, with 9 bases sitting between them. The CDR3 is 14 amino acids. The CDR3 protein is CASSVGGISYEQYF. CDR3 in DNA: TGTGCCAGCAGCGTTGGGGGCATCTCCTACGAGCAGTACTTC.

This clone was found many times. The chain couples TRBV5-1 to TRBJ1-2; tentatively, D is TRBD1 (6 bases). This CDR3 region has 16 residues. From germline, CDR1 is SGHRS and CDR2 YFSETQ. Between the trimmed V and J ends, which lost 4 bases and 0 bases, there was a span of 16 bases. As DNA, the CDR3 is TGCGCCAGCAGCCTAAGGGGGGCTTCAGCTAACTATGGCTACACCTTC. It encodes CASSLRGASANYGYTF.

The genes are TRBV5-6 and TRBJ2-2; maybe TRBD1 (6 bases). Trimming stripped 1 base from V and 4 bases from J, with 11 bases between. Germline V gene data show CDR1 as SGHDT and CDR2 as YYEEEE. CDR3 size: 15 residues. The CDR3 nucleotides are TGTGCCAGCAGCTTGCCCGGACAGCTCACCGGGGAGCTGTTTTTT. Its translation: CASSLPGQLTGELFF.

J is TRBJ1-2 and V is TRBV11-3; 8 bases agree with TRBD1. Germline values: CDR1 SGHNT, CDR2 YENEEA. This CDR3 has 15 residues. Unmatched junction bases numbered 9, after V lost 5 bases and J lost 4 bases. CDR3 sequence: CASSPYGTGTYGYTF. CDR3 bases: TGTGCCAGCAGCCCTTATGGGACAGGAACCTATGGCTACACCTTC.

The rearrangement uses TRBV5-1 and TRBJ2-1; no reliable D call. Germline V gene data show CDR1 as SGHRS and CDR2 as YFSETQ. Trimming pared 0 bases from V and 8 bases from J, leaving 15 bases between. The CDR3 consists of 15 residues. CDR3 bases: TGCGCCAGCAGCTTGGAAGGTGCTTGGATCCATGAGCAGTTCTTC. This encodes CASSLEGAWIHEQFF.

The chain employs TRBV9 and TRBJ2-1; possible D gene TRBD2, 6 bases. With 0 bases removed from V and 12 bases from J, the gap between germline ends came to 13 bases. The CDR3 sequence is 13 residues long. Looked up from germline, CDR1 is SGDLS and CDR2 is YYNGEE. This CDR3 reads CASSVEGGDGQFF. DNA of the CDR3: TGTGCCAGCAGCGTAGAAGGCGGGGACGGGCAGTTCTTC.

The CDR3 reads CASVQGASSTDTQYF. The CDR3 nucleotides are TGTGCCAGCGTACAGGGGGCCTCTAGCACAGATACGCAGTATTTT. This chain joins TRBV9 and TRBJ2-3, with TRBD1 matching 9 bases. The CDR3 totals 15 residues. Trimming at V came to 7 bases and at J to 0 bases, leaving 6 bases not matched to a gene. Germline-derived CDR1 and CDR2 are SGDLS and YYNGEE.

The rearrangement uses TRBV5-1 and TRBJ1-6, with D possibly being TRBD1 (5 bases). The CDR3 loop spans 19 amino acids. Germline loops: CDR1 SGHRS, CDR2 YFSETQ. V lost 0 bases and J 9 bases, leaving 25 bases between the germline ends. DNA of the CDR3: TGCGCCAGCAGCTTGGACCATCGTTGGGCAGGGTGGTGGGGTTCACCCCTCCACTTT. Its protein product is CASSLDHRWAGWWGSPLHF. Drawing the rest from reference TRBV5-1 and TRBJ1-6, the complete variable domain is KAGVTQTPRYLIKTRGQQVTLSCSPISGHRSVSWYQQTPGQGLQFLFEYFSETQRNKGNFPGRFSGRQFSNSRSEMNVSTLELGDSALYLCASSLDHRWAGWWGSPLHFGNGTRLTVT.

This clone was observed a few times. The chain employs TRBV19 and TRBJ1-1, with D possibly matching TRBD1 (5 bases). Trimming pared 8 bases from V and 0 bases from J, leaving 19 bases between. The CDR3 length is 16 residues. From germline, CDR1 is LNHDA and CDR2 SQIVND (reference sequence). This CDR3 reads CASDRDGREMNTEAFF. The CDR3 coding sequence is TGTGCCAGTGATAGGGACGGACGCGAGATGAACACTGAAGCTTTCTTT.

This rearrangement joins TRBV27 to TRBJ2-7, with D tentatively TRBD2 (5 bases). The V end lost 5 bases, the J end lost 3 bases, and 17 bases lay between the germline ends. Germline V gene lookup returns CDR1 MNHEY and CDR2 SMNVEV (reference sequence). The CDR3 sequence is 15 residues long. CDR3 sequence: CASSLPVEAVYEQYF. The CDR3 region has the DNA TGTGCCAGCAGTCTACCGGTAGAAGCGGTCTACGAGCAGTACTTC.

V gene TRBV19 combines with J gene TRBJ1-2; D unresolved. The CDR3 runs to 15 residues. Germline assignment: CDR1 LNHDA and CDR2 SQIVND (reference sequence). With 5 bases removed from V and 7 bases from J, the gap between germline ends came to 20 bases. The CDR3 protein is CASSLEGGLEAGYTF. The CDR3 nucleotides are TGTGCCAGTAGTCTCGAGGGTGGCCTTGAAGCTGGCTACACCTTC.

The chain recombines TRBV14 with TRBJ1-4, with 10 positions matching TRBD1. The junction had 8 bases not matched to a gene; V was cut back by 1 base and J by 0 bases. The CDR3 length is 19 residues. Looked up from germline, CDR1 is SGHDN and CDR2 is FVKESK. The CDR3 sequence: CASSQVPRTGGATNEKLFF. The CDR3, as DNA: TGTGCCAGCAGCCAAGTTCCTAGGACAGGGGGAGCAACTAATGAAAAACTGTTTTTT.

The genes are TRBV29-1 and TRBJ1-4, with D unclear. The V and J ends lost 6 bases and 7 bases respectively, with 6 bases between them. The CDR3 runs to 10 residues. CDR1 is SQVTM and CDR2 is ANQGSEA in the germline V gene. CDR3 sequence reads: CSVLFEKLFF. The DNA of the CDR3 is TGCAGCGTCCTTTTTGAAAAACTGTTTTTT.